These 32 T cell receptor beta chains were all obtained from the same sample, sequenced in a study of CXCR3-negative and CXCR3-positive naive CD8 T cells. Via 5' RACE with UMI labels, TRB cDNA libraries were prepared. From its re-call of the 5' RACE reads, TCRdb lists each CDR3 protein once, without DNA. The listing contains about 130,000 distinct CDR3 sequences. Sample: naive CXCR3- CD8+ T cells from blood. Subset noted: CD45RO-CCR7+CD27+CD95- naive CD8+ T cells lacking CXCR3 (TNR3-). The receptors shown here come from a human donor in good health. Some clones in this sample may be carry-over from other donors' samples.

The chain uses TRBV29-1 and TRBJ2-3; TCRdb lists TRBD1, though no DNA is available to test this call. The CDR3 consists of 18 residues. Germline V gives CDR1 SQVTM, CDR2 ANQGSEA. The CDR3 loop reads CSVELAFGTGGRADTQYF.

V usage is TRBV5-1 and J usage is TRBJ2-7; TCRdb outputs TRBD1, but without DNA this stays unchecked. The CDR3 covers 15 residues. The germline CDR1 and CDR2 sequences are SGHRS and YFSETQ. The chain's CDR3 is CASSPRGGQPYEQYF.

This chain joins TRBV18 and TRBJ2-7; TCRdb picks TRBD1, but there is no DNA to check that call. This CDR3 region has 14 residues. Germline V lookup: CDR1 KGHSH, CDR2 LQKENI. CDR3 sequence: CASSLRDRGYEQYF.

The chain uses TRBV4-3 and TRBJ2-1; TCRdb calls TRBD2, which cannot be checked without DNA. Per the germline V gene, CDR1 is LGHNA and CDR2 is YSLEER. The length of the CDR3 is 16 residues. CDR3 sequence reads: CASSQDKAGGPIEQFF.

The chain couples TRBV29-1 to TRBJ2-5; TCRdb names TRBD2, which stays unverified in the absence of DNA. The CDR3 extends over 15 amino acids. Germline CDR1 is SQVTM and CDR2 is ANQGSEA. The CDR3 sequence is CSVDSRGGLEETQYF.

CDR3 sequence reads: CASSGASGGPLDEQYF. V usage is TRBV28 and J usage is TRBJ2-7; there is no DNA to check the TCRdb D call of TRBD2. Per germline, CDR1 MDHEN and CDR2 SYDVKM. This CDR3 region has 16 residues.

CDR3: CASSSGQGEVKETLFF. The gene calls are TRBV12-3 or TRBV12-4 and TRBJ1-4; TCRdb reports TRBD1, a call that lacks DNA to check it against. The length of the CDR3 is 16 residues.

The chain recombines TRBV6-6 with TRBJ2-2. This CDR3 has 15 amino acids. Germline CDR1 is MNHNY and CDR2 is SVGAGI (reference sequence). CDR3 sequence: CASTFSVANTGELFF.

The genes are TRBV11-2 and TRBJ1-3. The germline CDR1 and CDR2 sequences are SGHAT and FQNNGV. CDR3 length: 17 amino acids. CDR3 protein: CASSLGQPSYSGNTIYF.

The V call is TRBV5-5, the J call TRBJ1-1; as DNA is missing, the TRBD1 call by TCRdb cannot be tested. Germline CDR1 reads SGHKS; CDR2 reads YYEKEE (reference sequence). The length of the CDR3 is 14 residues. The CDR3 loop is CASSHGQGSTEAFF.

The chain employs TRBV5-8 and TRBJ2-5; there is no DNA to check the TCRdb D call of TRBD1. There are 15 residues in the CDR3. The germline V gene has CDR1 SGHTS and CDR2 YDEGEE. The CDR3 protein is CASSSGQGLQETQYF.

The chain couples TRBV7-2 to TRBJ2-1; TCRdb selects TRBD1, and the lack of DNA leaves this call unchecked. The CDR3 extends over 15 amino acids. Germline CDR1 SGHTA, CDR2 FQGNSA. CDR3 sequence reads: CASSSHRVSYNEQFF.

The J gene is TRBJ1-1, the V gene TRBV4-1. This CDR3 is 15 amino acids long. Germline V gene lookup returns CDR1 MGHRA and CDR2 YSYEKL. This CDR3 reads CASSQGAGGSLRAFF.

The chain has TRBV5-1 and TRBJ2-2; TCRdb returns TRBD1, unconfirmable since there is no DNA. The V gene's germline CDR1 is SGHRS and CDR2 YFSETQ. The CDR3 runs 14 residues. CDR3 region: CASSLVGEAGELFF.

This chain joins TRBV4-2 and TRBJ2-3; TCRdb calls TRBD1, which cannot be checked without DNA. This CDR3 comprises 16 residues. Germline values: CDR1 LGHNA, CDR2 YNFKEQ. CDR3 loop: CASSQALRGSTDTQYF.

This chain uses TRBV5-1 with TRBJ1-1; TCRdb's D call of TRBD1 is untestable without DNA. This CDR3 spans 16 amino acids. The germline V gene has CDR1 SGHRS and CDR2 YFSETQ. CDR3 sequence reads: CASSWQSGQFNTEAFF.

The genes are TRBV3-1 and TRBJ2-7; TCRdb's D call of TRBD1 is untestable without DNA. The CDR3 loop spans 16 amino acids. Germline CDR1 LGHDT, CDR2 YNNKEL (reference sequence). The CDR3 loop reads CASSQVPGTGLNEQYF.

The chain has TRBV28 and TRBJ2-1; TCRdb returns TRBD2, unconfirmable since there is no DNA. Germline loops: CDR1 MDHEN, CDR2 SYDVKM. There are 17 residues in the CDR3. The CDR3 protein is CASSLKAGGPAYNEQFF.

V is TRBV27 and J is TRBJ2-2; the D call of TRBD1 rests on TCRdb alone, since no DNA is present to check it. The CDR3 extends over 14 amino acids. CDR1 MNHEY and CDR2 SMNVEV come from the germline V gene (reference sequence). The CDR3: CASSSGQHTGELFF.

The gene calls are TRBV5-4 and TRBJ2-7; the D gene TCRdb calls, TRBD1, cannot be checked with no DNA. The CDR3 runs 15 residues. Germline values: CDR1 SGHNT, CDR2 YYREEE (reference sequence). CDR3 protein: CASSGSTGTGREQYF. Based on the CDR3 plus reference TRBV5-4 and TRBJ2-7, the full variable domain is ETGVTQSPTHLIKTRGQQVTLRCSSQSGHNTVSWYQQALGQGPQFIFQYYREEENGRGNFPPRFSGLQFPNYSSELNVNALELDDSALYLCASSGSTGTGREQYFGPGTRLTVT.

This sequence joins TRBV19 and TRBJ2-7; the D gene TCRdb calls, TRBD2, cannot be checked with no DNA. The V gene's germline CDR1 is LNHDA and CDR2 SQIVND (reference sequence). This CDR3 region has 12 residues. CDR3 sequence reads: CASSSGGGEQYF.

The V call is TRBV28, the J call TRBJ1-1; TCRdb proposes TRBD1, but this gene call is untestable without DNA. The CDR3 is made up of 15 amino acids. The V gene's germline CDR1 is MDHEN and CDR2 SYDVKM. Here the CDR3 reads CASRFERGRDTEAFF.

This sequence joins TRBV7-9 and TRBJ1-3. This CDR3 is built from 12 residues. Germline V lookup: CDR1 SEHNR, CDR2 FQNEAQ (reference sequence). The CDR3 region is CASSASGNTIYF. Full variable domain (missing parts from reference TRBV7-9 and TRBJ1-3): DTGVSQNPRHKITKRGQNVTFRCDPISEHNRLYWYRQTLGQGPEFLTYFQNEAQLEKSRLLSDRFSAERPKGSFSTLEIQRTEQGDSAMYLCASSASGNTIYFGEGSWLTVV.

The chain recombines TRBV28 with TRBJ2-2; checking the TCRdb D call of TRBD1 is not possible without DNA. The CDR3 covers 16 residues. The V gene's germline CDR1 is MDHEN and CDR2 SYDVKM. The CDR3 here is CASSFGAGEITGELFF.

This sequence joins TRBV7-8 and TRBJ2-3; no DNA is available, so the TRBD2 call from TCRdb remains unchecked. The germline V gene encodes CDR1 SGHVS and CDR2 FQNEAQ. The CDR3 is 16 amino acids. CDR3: CASSLARSGSFDTQYF. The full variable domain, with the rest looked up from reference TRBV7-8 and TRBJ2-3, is GAGVSQSPRYKVAKRGQDVALRCDPISGHVSLFWYQQALGQGPEFLTYFQNEAQLDKSGLPSDRFFAERPEGSVSTLKIQRTQQEDSAVYLCASSLARSGSFDTQYFGPGTRLTVL.

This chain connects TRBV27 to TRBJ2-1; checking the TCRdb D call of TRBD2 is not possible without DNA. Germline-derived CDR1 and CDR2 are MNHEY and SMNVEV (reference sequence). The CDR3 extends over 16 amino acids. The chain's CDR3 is CASRGTSGIVYNEQFF.

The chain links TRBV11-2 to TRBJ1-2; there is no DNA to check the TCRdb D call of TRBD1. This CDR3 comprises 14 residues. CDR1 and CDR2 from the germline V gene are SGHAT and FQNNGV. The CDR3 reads CASSSGDSPGGYTF.

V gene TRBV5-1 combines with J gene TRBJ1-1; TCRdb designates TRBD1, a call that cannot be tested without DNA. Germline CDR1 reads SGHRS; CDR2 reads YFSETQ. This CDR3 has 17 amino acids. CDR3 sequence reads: CASSPALVRDRDTEAFF.

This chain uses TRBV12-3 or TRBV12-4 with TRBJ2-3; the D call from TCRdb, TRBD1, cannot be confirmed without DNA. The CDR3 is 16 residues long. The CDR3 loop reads CASTLGRGRNTDTQYF.

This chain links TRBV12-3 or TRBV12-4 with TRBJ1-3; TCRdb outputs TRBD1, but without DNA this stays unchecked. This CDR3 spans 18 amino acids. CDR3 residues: CASSPPGTGVNLRNTIYF.

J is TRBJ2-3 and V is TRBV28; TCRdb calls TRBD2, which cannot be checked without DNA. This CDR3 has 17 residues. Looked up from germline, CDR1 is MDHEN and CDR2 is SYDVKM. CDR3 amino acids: CASSSPWDFQLPDTQYF. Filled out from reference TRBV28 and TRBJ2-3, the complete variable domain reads DVKVTQSSRYLVKRTGEKVFLECVQDMDHENMFWYRQDPGLGLRLIYFSYDVKMKEKGDIPEGYSVSREKKERFSLILESASTNQTSMYLCASSSPWDFQLPDTQYFGPGTRLTVL.

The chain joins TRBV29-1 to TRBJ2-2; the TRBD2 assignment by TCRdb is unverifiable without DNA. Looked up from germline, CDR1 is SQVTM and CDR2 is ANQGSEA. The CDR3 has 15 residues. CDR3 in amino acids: CSVRTRQINTGELFF.